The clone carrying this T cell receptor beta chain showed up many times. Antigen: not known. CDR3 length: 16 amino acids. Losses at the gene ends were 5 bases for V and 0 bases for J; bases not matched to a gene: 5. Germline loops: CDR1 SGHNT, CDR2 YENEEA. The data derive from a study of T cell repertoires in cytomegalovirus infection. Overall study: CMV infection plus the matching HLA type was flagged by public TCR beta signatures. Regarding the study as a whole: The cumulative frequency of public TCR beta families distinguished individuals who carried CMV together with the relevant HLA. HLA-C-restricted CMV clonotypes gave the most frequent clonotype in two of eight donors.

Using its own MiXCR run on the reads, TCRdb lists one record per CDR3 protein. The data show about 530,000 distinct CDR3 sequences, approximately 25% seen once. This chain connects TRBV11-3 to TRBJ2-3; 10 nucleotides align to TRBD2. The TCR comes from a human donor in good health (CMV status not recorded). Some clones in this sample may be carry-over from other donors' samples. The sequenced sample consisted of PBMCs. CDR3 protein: CASSEGLAVSTDTQYF. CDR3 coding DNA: TGTGCCAGCAGCGAAGGACTAGCGGTTAGCACAGATACGCAGTATTTT.